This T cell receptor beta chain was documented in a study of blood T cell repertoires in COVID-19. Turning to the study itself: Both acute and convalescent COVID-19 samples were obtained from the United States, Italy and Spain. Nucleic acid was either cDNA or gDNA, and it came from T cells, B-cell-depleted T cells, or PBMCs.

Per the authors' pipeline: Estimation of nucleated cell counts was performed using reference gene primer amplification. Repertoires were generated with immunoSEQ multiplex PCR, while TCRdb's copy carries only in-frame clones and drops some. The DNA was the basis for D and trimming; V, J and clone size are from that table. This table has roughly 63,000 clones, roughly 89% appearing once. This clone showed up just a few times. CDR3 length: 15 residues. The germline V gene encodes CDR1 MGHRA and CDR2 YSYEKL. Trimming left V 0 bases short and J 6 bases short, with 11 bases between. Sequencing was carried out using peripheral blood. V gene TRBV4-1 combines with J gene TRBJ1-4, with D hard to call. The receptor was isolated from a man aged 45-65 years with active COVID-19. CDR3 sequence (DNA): TGCGCCAGCAGCCAAGAGCCCCACGGGGATGAAAAACTGTTTTTT. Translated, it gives CASSQEPHGDEKLFF.